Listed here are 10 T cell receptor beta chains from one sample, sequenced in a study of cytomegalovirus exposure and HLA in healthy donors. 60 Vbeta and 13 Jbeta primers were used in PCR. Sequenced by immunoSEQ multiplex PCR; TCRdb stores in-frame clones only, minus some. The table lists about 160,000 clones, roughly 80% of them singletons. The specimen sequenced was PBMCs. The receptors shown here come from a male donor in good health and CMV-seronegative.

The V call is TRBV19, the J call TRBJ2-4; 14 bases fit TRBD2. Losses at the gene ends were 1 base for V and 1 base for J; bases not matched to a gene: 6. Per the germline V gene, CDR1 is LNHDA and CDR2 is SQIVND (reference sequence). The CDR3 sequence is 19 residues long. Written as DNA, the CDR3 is TGTGCCAGTAGTATAGTTGGGACTAGCGGGAGAATGGCCAAAAACATTCAGTACTTC. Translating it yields CASSIVGTSGRMAKNIQYF.

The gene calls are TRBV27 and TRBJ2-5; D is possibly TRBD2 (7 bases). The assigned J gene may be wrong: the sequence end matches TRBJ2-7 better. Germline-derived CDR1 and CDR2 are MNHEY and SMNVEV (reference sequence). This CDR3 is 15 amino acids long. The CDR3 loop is CASSPPGGRSYEQYF. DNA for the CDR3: TGTGCCAGCAGTCCTCCGGGGGGCCGTTCCTACGAGCAGTACTTC.

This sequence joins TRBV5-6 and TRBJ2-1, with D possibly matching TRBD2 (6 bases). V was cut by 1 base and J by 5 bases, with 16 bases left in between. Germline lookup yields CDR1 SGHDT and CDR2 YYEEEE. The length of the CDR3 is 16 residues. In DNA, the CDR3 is TGTGCCAGCAGCTTGTGGAGGGGAGACTTTCACAATGAGCAGTTCTTC. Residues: CASSLWRGDFHNEQFF.

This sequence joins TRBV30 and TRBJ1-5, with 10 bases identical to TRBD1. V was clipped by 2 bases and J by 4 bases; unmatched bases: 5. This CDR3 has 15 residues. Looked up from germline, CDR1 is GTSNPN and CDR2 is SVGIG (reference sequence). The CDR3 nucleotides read TGTGCCTGGAGTTCGACAGGGGGCACTAATCAGCCCCAGCATTTT. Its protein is CAWSSTGGTNQPQHF.

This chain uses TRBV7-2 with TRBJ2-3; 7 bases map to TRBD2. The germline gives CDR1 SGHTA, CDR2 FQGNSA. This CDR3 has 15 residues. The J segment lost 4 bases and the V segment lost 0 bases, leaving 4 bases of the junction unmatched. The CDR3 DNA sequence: TGTGCCAGCAGCTTAGCGGCCCGGGAGGCAGATACGCAGTATTTT. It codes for CASSLAAREADTQYF.

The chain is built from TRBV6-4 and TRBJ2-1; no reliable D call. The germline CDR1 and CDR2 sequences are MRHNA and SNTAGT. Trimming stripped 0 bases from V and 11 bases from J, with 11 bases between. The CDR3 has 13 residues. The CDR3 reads CASSDSRSGKQFF. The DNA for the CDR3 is TGTGCCAGCAGTGACTCGAGATCTGGTAAGCAGTTCTTC.

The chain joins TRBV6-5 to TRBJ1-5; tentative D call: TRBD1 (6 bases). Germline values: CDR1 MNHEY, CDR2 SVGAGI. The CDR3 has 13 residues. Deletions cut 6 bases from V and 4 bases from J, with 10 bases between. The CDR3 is CASSAGVNQPQHF. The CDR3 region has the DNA TGTGCCAGCAGCGCAGGGGTTAATCAGCCCCAGCATTTT.

The CDR3 DNA is TGTGCCAGCAGCTTAGCCCCCCCGCAGGTCCGGGGCTACACCTTC. Translation gives CASSLAPPQVRGYTF. The chain links TRBV7-9 to TRBJ1-2; D is undetermined. The CDR3 runs 15 residues. CDR1 and CDR2 from the germline V gene are SEHNR and FQNEAQ (reference sequence). Trimming left V 0 bases short and J 8 bases short, with 16 bases between.

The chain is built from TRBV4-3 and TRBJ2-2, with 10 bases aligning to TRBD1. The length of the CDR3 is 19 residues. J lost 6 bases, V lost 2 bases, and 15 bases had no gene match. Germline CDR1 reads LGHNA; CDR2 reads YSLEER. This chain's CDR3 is CASSQRLLRGTGVAGELFF. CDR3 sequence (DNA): TGCGCCAGCAGCCAAAGATTATTGAGGGGGACAGGGGTTGCCGGGGAGCTGTTTTTT.

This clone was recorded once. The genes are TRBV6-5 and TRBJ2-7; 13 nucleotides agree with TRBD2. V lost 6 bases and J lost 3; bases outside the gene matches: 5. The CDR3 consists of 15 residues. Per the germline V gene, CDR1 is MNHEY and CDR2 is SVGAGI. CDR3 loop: CASSLGLAGLYEQYF. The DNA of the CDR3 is TGTGCCAGCAGCTTGGGACTAGCGGGACTCTACGAGCAGTACTTC.